This T cell receptor beta chain was recovered during a study of T cell clones after liver transplantation. The wider study: TCRbeta sequencing after a pre-transplant mixed lymphocyte reaction identified graft-donor-reactive clones, later tracked in post-transplant blood.

Sequencing used immunoSEQ multiplex PCR; TCRdb keeps in-frame clones, though not all of them. The sample yields 68,000 or so clones, around 93% seen once. This clone appeared a single time. Germline V gives CDR1 DFQATT, CDR2 SNEGSKA (reference sequence). The CDR3 loop spans 11 amino acids. The source material was CD4+ T cells from blood, sampled less than 27 months after liver transplant. The chain carries TRBV20-1 and TRBJ2-7; D may be TRBD2 (5 bases). This sequence was found in a human patient who received a liver transplant. Some of the T cells might come from the graft donor. CDR3 residues: CPGGERDEQYF. CDR3 bases: TGCCCAGGTGGAGAGAGGGACGAGCAGTACTTC.